This paragraph reports one T cell receptor beta chain. Its target antigen remains unknown. Within one base of it there is no much larger clone, and no base qualities were kept. These data come from a study of T-cell reconstitution after alpha-beta-depleted transplantation in children (dated by TCRdb to the mid-2010s). General notes on the study: T-cell immune reconstitution after TCRalphabeta/CD19-depleted allogeneic hematopoietic cell transplantation in children was quantitatively tracked in the study by means of TCR repertoire profiling.

General findings and caveats noted by the study authors: The apparently early alphabetaT-cell count recovery about two months after transplant was reportedly dependent on only several hundred rapidly expanded clones derived from non-depleted graft cells. Over the following months the frequencies of hyperexpanded clones went down, and after one year T-cell counts and TCRbeta diversity were mostly credited to newly produced T cells. In some patients, high TCRbeta diversity at day 60 was attributed to recipient T cells and intrathymic progenitors that had survived conditioning.

The library was produced with PCR. The instrument was an Illumina HiSeq 2500. TCR library preparation used molecular barcoding, with unique molecular identifiers applied to normalize quantification of the TCRbeta repertoire. TCRdb itself trimmed the public reads at Q25 with fastp, ran MiXCR and retained productive beta chains. Identical CDR3 protein sequences are pooled into one entry, listed with their most common genes and DNA. The sample contains 500,000 to 750,000 distinct CDR3 sequences, 10% to 15% of them found a single time. The ten largest make up 2.2% of the sample. CDR1 MDHEN and CDR2 SYDVKM are derived from the germline V gene. The junction carries 25 bases between V and J, which are trimmed by 6 bases and 7 bases respectively. Its CDR3 holds 16 amino acids, cysteine through phenylalanine. This entry keeps only the CDR3 DNA: 48 bases, framed from base 1. The sample's treatment or condition label is to be understood as: allogeneic hematopoietic cell transplantation with graft depleted of TCRalphabeta T cells and CD19 B cells. The transplant recipients were children given TCRalphabeta/CD19-depleted allogeneic hematopoietic cell grafts.

This sequence originates from a male patient between 10 and 17 years old who had a stem cell transplant for acute myeloid leukemia, so the T cells may come from the graft donor. The specimen was PBMCs, mostly from graft donor cells, collected 360 days after TCRalphabeta/CD19-depleted stem cell transplant. The chain couples TRBV28 to TRBJ2-7; confidence is insufficient to name the D gene. The DNA is as follows: TGTGCCAGCAGCCTATACTCCGTTTGGGGTACGCGGGAGCAGTACTTC. Its amino acids are CASSLYSVWGTREQYF.